Presented here are 11 T cell receptor beta chains from one specimen sequenced in a study of T-cell reconstitution after alpha-beta-depleted transplantation in children. A library of TCRbeta sequences, prepared with unique molecular identifiers, was generated. One entry per CDR3 protein, called by TCRdb with MiXCR from the PCR reads. The data hold hundreds of thousands of distinct CDR3 sequences, with 8.2% observed a single time. Sequencing used PBMCs, mostly from graft donor cells, obtained 180 days after TCRalphabeta/CD19-depleted stem cell transplant. These TCRs come from a male patient younger than 18 who had a stem cell transplant for acute lymphoblastic leukemia, so the T cells may come from the graft donor.

The rearrangement joins TRBV7-8 to TRBJ1-2, with 9 bases fitting TRBD1. Per the germline V gene, CDR1 is SGHVS and CDR2 is FQNEAQ. The V gene end was trimmed by 5 bases and the J gene end by 6 bases; junction bases not matched to a gene: 13. CDR3 length: 16 amino acids. The CDR3 DNA reads as TGTGCCAGCAGCCGGAGGTGGAGGGACAGGGAGGATGGCTACACCTTC. Encoded protein: CASSRRWRDREDGYTF.

This clonotype was seen ten or more times. V usage is TRBV12-3 or TRBV12-4 and J usage is TRBJ1-2, with 8 bases lining up with TRBD1. The CDR3 extends over 15 amino acids. Unmatched junction bases numbered 5, after V lost 4 bases and J lost 1 base. CDR3 sequence: CASSSQGALNYGYTF. CDR3 coding DNA: TGTGCCAGCAGTTCGCAGGGGGCGCTTAACTATGGCTACACCTTC.

This clonotype was counted ten times or more. V and J are TRBV4-3 and TRBJ1-4; 9 bases agree with TRBD1. This CDR3 has 16 amino acids. Germline CDR1 is LGHNA and CDR2 is YSLEER. Trimming removed 1 base from V and 8 bases from J; junction bases left unmatched: 8. The CDR3 nucleotides read TGCGCCAGCAGCCAAGTCCCGACAGGGGGGAACGAAAAACTGTTTTTT. Translating gives CASSQVPTGGNEKLFF.

Remarks on this clonotype: Being one base from a much bigger clone, this may be a read error. The rearrangement joins TRBV12-3 or TRBV12-4 to TRBJ1-1, with no clear D. The CDR3 length is 14 residues. CDR3 DNA: TGTCCCAGCAGTTCGGCCGGGAGGAACACTGAAGCTTTCTTT. Translating it yields CPSSSAGRNTEAFF.

About this clonotype itself: This sequence may be a read error, since a much larger clone differs from it by one base. The rearrangement joins TRBV7-9 to TRBJ1-2, with 7 bases that match TRBD1. Germline CDR1 SEHNR, CDR2 FQNEAQ (reference sequence). The CDR3 has 12 amino acids. CDR3 loop: CAISFRGSGYTF. The CDR3 coding sequence is TGTGCCATCAGCTTCAGGGGGAGTGGCTACACCTTC.

This clonotype has only one observation. This chain connects TRBV2 to TRBJ2-4; D uncertain. Germline V lookup: CDR1 SNHLY, CDR2 FYNNEI. The CDR3 is 17 residues long. Trimming left V 0 bases short and J 5 bases short, with 17 bases between. DNA of the CDR3: TGTGCCAGCAGTGAAGCGCTTCGACTTTCTCTCCAAAACATTCAGTACTTC. Translated, it gives CASSEALRLSLQNIQYF.

This clonotype was counted ten times or more. This chain uses TRBV3-1 with TRBJ2-7, with no clear D. With 6 bases removed from V and 2 bases from J, the gap between germline ends came to 11 bases. CDR1 is LGHDT, CDR2 YNNKEL, per germline (reference sequence). The CDR3 length is 13 residues. The CDR3 is CASRSTPAYEQYF. For the CDR3, the DNA is TGTGCCAGCAGATCGACACCCGCCTACGAGCAGTACTTC.

This clonotype was seen ten or more times. The V and J genes are TRBV4-1 and TRBJ2-7; maybe TRBD2 (7 bases). CDR1 is MGHRA and CDR2 is YSYEKL in the germline V gene. V lost 2 bases to trimming and J lost 4 bases, with 18 bases between them. There are 16 residues in the CDR3. The CDR3 here is CASSQTSGGSRYEQYF. Written as DNA, the CDR3 is TGCGCCAGCAGCCAAACCTCGGGGGGCAGTAGGTACGAGCAGTACTTC.

Ten or more counts support this clonotype. The rearrangement joins TRBV7-9 to TRBJ1-4; 7 bases are shared with TRBD1. The CDR3 runs to 15 residues. Germline lookup yields CDR1 SEHNR and CDR2 FQNEAQ (reference sequence). Losses at the gene ends were 6 bases for V and 8 bases for J; bases not matched to a gene: 12. This CDR3 reads CASSRDRAWGEKLFF. CDR3 sequence (DNA): TGTGCCAGCAGTCGCGACAGGGCCTGGGGGGAAAAACTGTTTTTT. Full variable domain (rest looked up from reference TRBV7-9 and TRBJ1-4): DTGVSQNPRHKITKRGQNVTFRCDPISEHNRLYWYRQTLGQGPEFLTYFQNEAQLEKSRLLSDRFSAERPKGSFSTLEIQRTEQGDSAMYLCASSRDRAWGEKLFFGSGTQLSVL.

This clonotype was detected many times. J is TRBJ1-2 and V is TRBV29-1; TRBD1 matches at 12 bases. Trimming at V came to 3 bases and at J to 14 bases, leaving 7 bases not matched to a gene. The CDR3 consists of 12 residues. CDR1 SQVTM and CDR2 ANQGSEA come from the germline V gene. Here the CDR3 DNA reads TGCAGCGTTGATCCGGGACAGGGGGCGAGTACCTTC. Translated, it gives CSVDPGQGASTF. Based on the CDR3 plus reference TRBV29-1 and TRBJ1-2, the full variable domain is SAVISQKPSRDICQRGTSLTIQCQVDSQVTMMFWYRQQPGQSLTLIATANQGSEATYESGFVIDKFPISRPNLTFSTLTVSNMSPEDSSIYLCSVDPGQGASTFGSGTRLTVV.

This clonotype showed up many times. This chain uses TRBV28 with TRBJ2-3, with TRBD2 matching over 14 bases. The germline CDR1 and CDR2 sequences are MDHEN and SYDVKM. The CDR3 extends over 16 amino acids. V trimming: 6 bases; J trimming: 1 base; junction bases outside the gene matches: 3. The CDR3 bases are TGTGCCAGCAGAGGGACTAGCGGGAGTCGCACAGATACGCAGTATTTT. Translation: CASRGTSGSRTDTQYF.